One and the same sample provided the 16 T cell receptor beta chains below, sequenced in a study of T cell responses to AZD1222 COVID-19 vaccine. Clones were sequenced by immunoSEQ multiplex PCR, and TCRdb holds only the in-frame ones, with some missing. The repertoire holds some 79,000 clones, with roughly 88% as singletons. This sample comprised peripheral blood, obtained 28 days after the second AZD1222 dose. These TCRs come from an adult who received the AZD1222 COVID-19 vaccine.

The chain recombines TRBV10-2 with TRBJ1-3; no firm D call. The length of the CDR3 is 16 residues. Trimming left V 3 bases short and J 0 bases short, with 12 bases between. Per the germline V gene, CDR1 is WSHSY and CDR2 is SAAADI. CDR3 residues: CASSDLPITSGNTIYF. The CDR3 DNA reads TGCGCCAGCAGTGATTTACCGATAACCTCTGGAAACACCATATATTTT.

This clone was detected a few times. The chain combines TRBV15 with TRBJ1-1, with 9 nucleotides matching TRBD1. After removal of 0 bases from V and 1 base from J, the junction contained 3 bases not matched to a gene. This CDR3 is built from 16 residues. CDR1 and CDR2 (germline): LNHNV, YYDKDF (reference sequence). The CDR3 DNA follows: TGTGCCACCAGCAGAGATAGGGACAGGGCGAACACTGAAGCTTTCTTT. This codes for CATSRDRDRANTEAFF.

The rearrangement joins TRBV11-3 to TRBJ2-1; 7 bases line up with TRBD2. After removal of 5 bases from V and 5 bases from J, the junction contained 6 bases not matched to a gene. The CDR3 spans 14 residues. Germline V gene data show CDR1 as SGHNT and CDR2 as YENEEA. CDR3 nucleotide sequence: TGTGCCAGCAGCGAGGCGGGGGTCCACAATGAGCAGTTCTTC. Encoded protein: CASSEAGVHNEQFF.

This sequence joins TRBV27 and TRBJ1-2, with D hard to call. Germline values: CDR1 MNHEY, CDR2 SMNVEV (reference sequence). This CDR3 region has 12 residues. Deletions cut 4 bases from V and 4 bases from J, with 7 bases between. The chain's CDR3 is CASSSRFYGYTF. DNA of the CDR3: TGTGCCAGCAGTTCCAGGTTCTATGGCTACACCTTC.

This chain's CDR3 is CATSDLHGAGVKQETQYF. CDR3 nucleotides: TGTGCCACCAGTGATTTGCATGGAGCGGGAGTAAAGCAAGAGACCCAGTACTTC. This rearrangement joins TRBV24-1 to TRBJ2-5, with 8 bases identical to TRBD2. Germline assignment: CDR1 KGHDR and CDR2 SFDVKD. The CDR3 spans 18 residues. Trimming cost V 0 bases and J 2 bases; bases outside gene matches: 10.

This clone was seen only a few times. The chain carries TRBV18 and TRBJ1-2, with a possible D match to TRBD1 (5 bases). Trimming removed 1 base at V and 2 bases at J, with 8 bases between. The CDR3 is made up of 14 amino acids. Germline CDR1 reads KGHSH; CDR2 reads LQKENI. In nucleotides, the CDR3 is TGTGCCAGCTCACCACAGGGGCCAAACTATGGCTACACCTTC. It translates to CASSPQGPNYGYTF.

The J gene is TRBJ1-5, the V gene TRBV14; D is uncertain. The CDR3 runs 13 residues. Germline loops: CDR1 SGHDN, CDR2 FVKESK. V was clipped by 1 base and J by 3 bases, with 4 bases between them. Written as DNA, the CDR3 is TGTGCCAGCAGCCAAGGTCCCAATCAGCCCCAGCATTTT. Translated: CASSQGPNQPQHF. The variable domain in full, completed from reference TRBV14 and TRBJ1-5, reads EAGVTQFPSHSVIEKGQTVTLRCDPISGHDNLYWYRRVMGKEIKFLLHFVKESKQDESGMPNNRFLAERTGGTYSTLKVQPAELEDSGVYFCASSQGPNQPQHFGDGTRLSIL.

V and J are TRBV3-1 (or the pseudogene TRBV3-2) and TRBJ2-1; D unresolved. The germline V gene encodes CDR1 LGHDT and CDR2 YNNKEL (reference sequence). This CDR3 is 12 amino acids long. V was clipped by 3 bases and J by 7 bases, with 7 bases between them. For the CDR3, the DNA is TGTGCCAGCAGCCATTTAGGTAATGAGCAGTTCTTC. The encoded protein is CASSHLGNEQFF.

V is TRBV10-2 and J is TRBJ2-3; possible D gene TRBD2, 6 bases. The CDR3 runs to 13 residues. The V end was cut by 6 bases, the J end by 1 base, with 8 bases between. Germline CDR1 WSHSY, CDR2 SAAADI. The CDR3: CASRGTGTDTQYF. CDR3 coding DNA: TGCGCCAGCAGAGGGACTGGCACAGATACGCAGTATTTT.

This clone was picked up one time. The V and J genes are TRBV10-1 and TRBJ2-1, with 8 bases fitting TRBD2. The CDR3 sequence is 14 residues long. Germline-derived CDR1 and CDR2 are WNHNN and SYGVQD (reference sequence). V lost 5 bases and J lost 9; bases outside the gene matches: 9. This CDR3 is CASSPRAGGGEQFF. Here the CDR3 DNA reads TGCGCCAGCAGTCCAAGGGCGGGGGGTGGTGAGCAGTTCTTC.

This chain connects TRBV6-5 to TRBJ2-3, with 7 positions matching TRBD2. V lost 8 bases and J lost 6; bases outside the gene matches: 14. Germline V lookup: CDR1 MNHEY, CDR2 SVGAGI. The CDR3 has 15 residues. This chain's CDR3 is CASALGGGPLDTQYF. CDR3 nucleotides: TGTGCCAGCGCCCTTGGGGGAGGGCCTTTGGATACGCAGTATTTT.

The chain carries TRBV19 and TRBJ2-1, with 8 bases aligning to TRBD2. The CDR3 totals 14 residues. Germline V CDR1 and CDR2: LNHDA, SQIVND (reference sequence). J lost 8 bases, V lost 1 base, and 4 bases had no gene match. Here the CDR3 DNA reads TGTGCCAGTAGTATAGCGGGAGGGCCCTATGAGCAGTTCTTC. It is translated as CASSIAGGPYEQFF.

V and J are TRBV7-9 and TRBJ2-7; TRBD2 is a possible D gene (6 bases). V lost 8 bases, J lost 3 bases, and 8 bases lay in between. CDR1 and CDR2 from the germline V gene are SEHNR and FQNEAQ (reference sequence). The CDR3 loop spans 11 amino acids. CDR3 DNA: TGTGCCAGCGGGGGGAACTACGAGCAGTACTTC. Translated: CASGGNYEQYF. Based on the CDR3 plus reference TRBV7-9 and TRBJ2-7, the full variable domain is DTGVSQNPRHKITKRGQNVTFRCDPISEHNRLYWYRQTLGQGPEFLTYFQNEAQLEKSRLLSDRFSAERPKGSFSTLEIQRTEQGDSAMYLCASGGNYEQYFGPGTRLTVT.

V is TRBV2 and J is TRBJ1-5; TRBD1 is a possible D gene (6 bases). Germline lookup yields CDR1 SNHLY and CDR2 FYNNEI. The CDR3 length is 17 residues. Trimming removed 9 bases from V and 0 bases from J, with 21 bases in between. This CDR3 reads CARDPGHHSYSNQPQHF. For the CDR3, the DNA is TGTGCCAGAGATCCGGGACACCATAGTTATAGCAATCAGCCCCAGCATTTT.

This rearrangement joins TRBV19 to TRBJ2-1; 7 nucleotides match TRBD2. Germline assignment: CDR1 LNHDA and CDR2 SQIVND (reference sequence). V was clipped by 5 bases and J by 10 bases; unmatched bases: 8. This CDR3 has 13 amino acids. CDR3 protein: CASSVPTGREQFF. The CDR3 region has the DNA TGTGCCAGTAGTGTACCCACCGGGAGGGAGCAGTTCTTC. Full variable domain (rest looked up from reference TRBV19 and TRBJ2-1): DGGITQSPKYLFRKEGQNVTLSCEQNLNHDAMYWYRQDPGQGLRLIYYSQIVNDFQKGDIAEGYSVSREKKESFPLTVTSAQKNPTAFYLCASSVPTGREQFFGPGTRLTVL.

CDR3 nucleotide sequence: TGTGCCAGCAGTTTGAGGGGGTCCACAGATACGCAGTATTTT. This codes for CASSLRGSTDTQYF. The chain uses TRBV28 and TRBJ2-3; D might be TRBD1 (6 bases). The CDR3 covers 14 residues. The germline CDR1 and CDR2 sequences are MDHEN and SYDVKM. The V end lost 3 bases, the J end lost 2 bases, and 9 bases lay between the germline ends.